A single sample gave rise to the 3 T cell receptor beta chains below, sequenced in a study of blood T cell repertoires in COVID-19. Assay used: immunoSEQ multiplex PCR; TCRdb lists only in-frame clones, some missing. The sample shows 200,000 to 250,000 clones, around 84% of them seen only once. Sequencing input: peripheral blood. All receptors derive from a human donor in a cohort sampled during active COVID-19.

J is TRBJ2-1 and V is TRBV28; TRBD1 agrees at 7 bases. V was clipped by 7 bases and J by 9 bases; unmatched bases: 15. Germline CDR1 is MDHEN and CDR2 is SYDVKM. This CDR3 region has 15 residues. CDR3 nucleotides: TGTGCCAGCACTTTTAAGCCAGGGGGAGTTGGTGAGCAGTTCTTC. It specifies CASTFKPGGVGEQFF.

This sequence joins TRBV14 and TRBJ2-5; D gene unclear. Germline lookup yields CDR1 SGHDN and CDR2 FVKESK. The V end was cut by 2 bases, the J end by 5 bases, with 9 bases between. This CDR3 comprises 13 residues. The CDR3 DNA follows: TGTGCCAGCAGCCAAAATATTCGGGAGACCCAGTACTTC. This gives the protein CASSQNIRETQYF.

This chain uses TRBV18 with TRBJ2-3; TRBD2 agrees at 7 bases. The J segment lost 2 bases and the V segment lost 0 bases, leaving 5 bases of the junction unmatched. There are 16 residues in the CDR3. Germline loops: CDR1 KGHSH, CDR2 LQKENI. The CDR3 bases are TGTGCCAGCTCACCACCGCGGGAGTCTCACACAGATACGCAGTATTTT. As protein: CASSPPRESHTDTQYF.